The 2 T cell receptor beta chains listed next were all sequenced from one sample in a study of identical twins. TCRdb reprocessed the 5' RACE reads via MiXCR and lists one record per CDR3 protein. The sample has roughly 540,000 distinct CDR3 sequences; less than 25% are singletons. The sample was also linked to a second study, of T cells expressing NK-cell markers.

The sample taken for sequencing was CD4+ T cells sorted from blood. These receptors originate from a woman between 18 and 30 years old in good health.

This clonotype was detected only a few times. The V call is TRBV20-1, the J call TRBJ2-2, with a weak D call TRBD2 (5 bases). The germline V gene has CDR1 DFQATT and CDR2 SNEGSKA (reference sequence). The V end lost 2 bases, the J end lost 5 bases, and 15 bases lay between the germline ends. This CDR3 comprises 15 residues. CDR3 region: CSARRPGGRTGELFF. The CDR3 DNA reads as TGCAGTGCTAGAAGACCAGGAGGTCGGACCGGGGAGCTGTTTTTT.

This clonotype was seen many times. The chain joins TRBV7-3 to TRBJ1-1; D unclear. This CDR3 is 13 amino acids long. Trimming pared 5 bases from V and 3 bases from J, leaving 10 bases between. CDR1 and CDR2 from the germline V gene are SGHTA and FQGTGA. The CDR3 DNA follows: TGTGCCAGCAGCCCAGGCCACGACACTGAAGCTTTCTTT. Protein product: CASSPGHDTEAFF.